These T cell receptor beta chains were read from a single sample in a study of T cell repertoires in cytomegalovirus infection. These receptors have no known antigen. TCRdb analysed the reads with MiXCR anew, one entry per CDR3 protein. The table lists fewer than 1,000,000 distinct CDR3 sequences, under 40% of them singletons. The sequencing used cultured CD8+ T cells from PBMCs, collected from culture after CMV antigen stimulation. The receptor set was obtained from a human donor in good health (CMV status not recorded). Some clones in this sample may be carry-over from other donors' samples. The CDR3 runs from the conserved cysteine through the conserved F or W. The D gene is left open where the match is weak. Clone size, where shown, is once, few, many, or a class for clones that have expanded.

clone_size j_call d_call v_call cdr3_aa cdr3_nt
. TRBJ2-2 . TRBV7-9 CASSFPGYTGELFF TGTGCCAGCAGCTTCCCGGGCTACACCGGGGAGCTGTTTTTT
few TRBJ1-5 . TRBV12-3/TRBV12-4 CASTTDRENQPQHF TGTGCCAGCACCACGGACCGAGAGAATCAGCCCCAGCATTTT
few TRBJ1-6 . TRBV15 CATSSTQSSYNSPLHF TGTGCCACCAGCAGTACTCAGAGCTCCTATAATTCACCCCTCCACTTT
. TRBJ2-2 . TRBV19 CASREDTGELFF TGTGCCAGTAGGGAGGACACCGGGGAGCTGTTTTTT
. TRBJ2-1 TRBD2 TRBV11-3 CASSLDLGGATYNEQFF TGTGCCAGCAGCTTAGATCTCGGGGGGGCAACCTACAATGAGCAGTTCTTC
few TRBJ1-1 TRBD1 TRBV10-3 CAIGGQENTEAFF TGTGCCATCGGAGGACAGGAGAACACTGAAGCTTTCTTT
. TRBJ1-5 . TRBV6-5 CASSYGAANQPQHF TGTGCCAGCAGTTACGGGGCAGCTAATCAGCCCCAGCATTTT
. TRBJ1-2 . TRBV12-3/TRBV12-4 CASPGADNYGYTF TGTGCCAGCCCTGGCGCGGATAACTATGGCTACACCTTC
. TRBJ1-6 . TRBV9 CASREDLETYNSPLHF TGTGCCAGCAGGGAGGACCTGGAGACCTATAATTCACCCCTCCACTTT
. TRBJ1-2 . TRBV12-5 CASGVRTSYGYTF TGTGCTAGTGGTGTTCGGACCTCTTATGGCTACACCTTC
few TRBJ2-1 . TRBV10-2 CASSEYDRYNEQFF TGCGCCAGCAGTGAGTACGATCGGTACAATGAGCAGTTCTTC
few TRBJ2-3 TRBD2 TRBV20-1 CSAPPRGGPGTDTQYF TGCAGTGCCCCACCCCGGGGGGGGCCCGGCACAGATACGCAGTATTTT
. TRBJ1-1 TRBD1 TRBV5-6 CASSFGTGAAIEAFF TGTGCCAGCAGCTTTGGGACAGGGGCAGCTATTGAAGCTTTCTTT
few TRBJ2-5 . TRBV7-9 CASSNTGTLKPYQETQYF TGTGCCAGCAGCAACACCGGGACACTTAAACCCTACCAAGAGACCCAGTACTTC
. TRBJ1-1 TRBD1 TRBV2 CASGGNRGSFF TGTGCCAGCGGGGGAAACAGGGGTTCTTTCTTT
few TRBJ2-1 . TRBV7-8 CASSLEFIESSYNEQFF TGTGCCAGCAGCTTAGAGTTCATTGAGAGCTCCTACAATGAGCAGTTCTTC
. TRBJ2-2 . TRBV15 CATSRDLAGQPFRELFF TGTGCCACCAGCAGAGATCTGGCGGGACAGCCGTTCAGGGAGCTGTTTTTT
few TRBJ2-1 . TRBV6-6 CASTPDLNEQFF TGTGCCAGCACCCCGGACCTCAATGAGCAGTTCTTC
. TRBJ2-1 . TRBV6-2/TRBV6-3 CVSLAIYNEQFF TGTGTCAGCTTGGCAATCTACAATGAGCAGTTCTTC
. TRBJ2-3 . TRBV9 CASSLSGNHPSTDTQYF TGTGCCAGCAGCCTGAGTGGTAACCACCCTAGCACAGATACGCAGTATTTT
. TRBJ1-6 . TRBV27 CASSLAGLRNSPLHF TGTGCCAGCAGTTTAGCGGGGCTTAGAAATTCACCCCTCCACTTT
many TRBJ1-2 TRBD1 TRBV7-8 CASSLWGSGQGASYGYTF TGTGCCAGCAGCTTATGGGGATCAGGACAGGGGGCATCCTATGGCTACACCTTC
. TRBJ2-5 . TRBV6-2/TRBV6-3 CASSYSGKETQYF TGTGCCAGCAGTTACTCAGGCAAAGAGACCCAGTACTTC
. TRBJ2-1 TRBD2 TRBV12-3/TRBV12-4 CASSPPGSGVYNEQFF TGTGCCAGCAGCCCTCCAGGGAGCGGGGTCTACAATGAGCAGTTCTTC
once TRBJ2-3 . TRBV19 CASSIIRDRPDTQYF TGTGCCAGTAGTATAATCCGGGATAGACCAGATACGCAGTATTTT
few TRBJ2-5 TRBD2 TRBV6-5 CASSYSTSGGQETQYF TGTGCCAGCAGTTACTCGACTAGCGGGGGGCAAGAGACCCAGTACTTC
many TRBJ2-1 TRBD2 TRBV7-6 CASSYISGDPGEQFF TGTGCCAGCAGCTACATTAGCGGGGACCCAGGGGAGCAGTTCTTC
few TRBJ1-1 . TRBV27 CASSPNGPAEAFF TGTGCCAGCAGTCCGAACGGCCCCGCAGAAGCTTTCTTT
. TRBJ2-1 TRBD2 TRBV4-2 CASSQESGGAKSEQFF TGTGCCAGCAGCCAAGAAAGCGGGGGGGCGAAGAGTGAGCAGTTCTTC
few TRBJ2-7 TRBD1 TRBV7-6 CASSSPTGGSYEQYF TGTGCCAGCAGCTCCCCTACAGGGGGCTCCTACGAGCAGTACTTC
. TRBJ2-2 . TRBV5-4 CASSLAVANTGELFF TGTGCCAGCAGCTTGGCAGTGGCGAACACCGGGGAGCTGTTTTTT
. TRBJ1-2 . TRBV5-4 CASSIEEGYTF TGTGCCAGCAGCATTGAGGAGGGCTACACCTTC
. TRBJ1-2 TRBD1 TRBV4-1 CASSPGRGQILYGYTF TGCGCCAGCAGCCCAGGAAGGGGACAGATATTATATGGCTACACCTTC
. TRBJ2-3 TRBD2 TRBV7-9 CASSFETSGPPHTDTQYF TGTGCCAGCAGCTTTGAAACTAGCGGGCCGCCCCACACAGATACGCAGTATTTT
many TRBJ2-1 TRBD2 TRBV7-2 CASSQTSGGAYEQFF TGTGCCAGCAGCCAGACTAGCGGGGGGGCGTATGAGCAGTTCTTC
. TRBJ1-2 TRBD1 TRBV27 CASSPSTGEENYGYTF TGTGCCAGCAGTCCGAGCACAGGGGAGGAGAACTATGGCTACACCTTC
many TRBJ2-3 . TRBV7-6 CASSSQADTQYF TGTGCCAGCAGCTCTCAGGCAGATACGCAGTATTTT
few TRBJ2-1 . TRBV7-9 CASSTSGWSSYNEQFF TGTGCCAGCAGCACCTCAGGGTGGAGCTCCTACAATGAGCAGTTCTTC
. TRBJ2-1 . TRBV19 CATLPSLGNPYNEQFF TGTGCCACCCTCCCATCCCTGGGGAACCCCTACAATGAGCAGTTCTTC
few TRBJ2-3 TRBD2 TRBV10-3 CAIRATSGGATDTQYF TGTGCCATCAGGGCAACTAGCGGGGGGGCCACAGATACGCAGTATTTT
. TRBJ2-3 TRBD2 TRBV6-5 CASSPEAGGRGDTQYF TGTGCCAGCAGTCCCGAGGCGGGGGGCCGGGGAGATACGCAGTATTTT
. TRBJ1-4 TRBD1 TRBV27 CASSLLGTGEGEKLFF TGTGCCAGCAGTCTCTTAGGGACAGGGGAAGGAGAAAAACTGTTTTTT
few TRBJ2-3 TRBD2 TRBV7-6 CASSLLYRGGSRGRDTQYF TGTGCCAGCAGCTTGCTCTACCGGGGGGGCTCGCGAGGAAGAGATACGCAGTATTTT
few TRBJ2-6 . TRBV27 CASSLGAGSFSGANVLTF TGTGCCAGCAGTTTAGGGGCAGGGAGTTTTTCTGGGGCCAACGTCCTGACTTTC
. TRBJ2-7 TRBD1 TRBV25-1 CANSPDRAPYYEQYF TGTGCCAACAGTCCCGACAGGGCTCCGTACTACGAGCAGTACTTC
. TRBJ1-5 . TRBV19 CASDDRQQGFLSQPQHF TGTGCCAGTGATGATCGACAACAGGGTTTTTTGAGTCAGCCCCAGCATTTT
many TRBJ1-5 . TRBV7-8 CASSLKGHLNQPQHF TGTGCCAGCAGCTTAAAAGGACACCTCAATCAGCCCCAGCATTTT
. TRBJ1-2 . TRBV7-6 CASSPSSKYGYTF TGTGCCAGCAGCCCTTCCTCTAAATATGGCTACACCTTC
. TRBJ2-5 . TRBV4-2 CASSQIMTPGDQYF TGTGCCAGCAGCCAAATAATGACACCCGGGGACCAGTACTTC
. TRBJ2-1 TRBD2 TRBV10-2 CASSETRTSNEQFF TGCGCCAGCAGTGAGACAAGGACTAGTAATGAGCAGTTCTTC
few TRBJ1-2 TRBD1 TRBV13 CASSLAGQGALGYTF TGTGCCAGCAGCTTAGCTGGGCAGGGGGCGTTAGGCTACACCTTC
. TRBJ2-5 TRBD1 TRBV7-2 CASTGGDRGRGETQYF TGTGCCAGCACGGGGGGGGACAGGGGGCGGGGAGAGACCCAGTACTTC
few TRBJ1-2 . TRBV7-8 CASSFEQIHGYTF TGTGCCAGCAGCTTCGAACAGATCCATGGCTACACCTTC
. TRBJ1-1 TRBD1 TRBV5-6 CASSPNAGQGIMNTEAFF TGTGCCAGCAGCCCCAACGCCGGACAGGGGATCATGAACACTGAAGCTTTCTTT
. TRBJ2-1 . TRBV7-3 CASSLGPTAIGEDLSSYNEQFF TGTGCCAGCAGCTTAGGGCCAACCGCGATCGGCGAGGACCTCAGCTCCTACAATGAGCAGTTCTTC
many TRBJ2-7 . TRBV4-1 CASSQDKVLEQYF TGCGCCAGCAGCCAAGATAAGGTCCTAGAGCAGTACTTC
. TRBJ1-5 . TRBV6-4 CASSDSCPRARWQPQHF TGTGCCAGCAGTGACTCGTGTCCCAGGGCACGGTGGCAGCCCCAGCATTTT
. TRBJ2-2 . TRBV6-5 CASSYYQGNTGELFF TGTGCCAGCAGTTACTATCAGGGGAACACCGGGGAGCTGTTTTTT